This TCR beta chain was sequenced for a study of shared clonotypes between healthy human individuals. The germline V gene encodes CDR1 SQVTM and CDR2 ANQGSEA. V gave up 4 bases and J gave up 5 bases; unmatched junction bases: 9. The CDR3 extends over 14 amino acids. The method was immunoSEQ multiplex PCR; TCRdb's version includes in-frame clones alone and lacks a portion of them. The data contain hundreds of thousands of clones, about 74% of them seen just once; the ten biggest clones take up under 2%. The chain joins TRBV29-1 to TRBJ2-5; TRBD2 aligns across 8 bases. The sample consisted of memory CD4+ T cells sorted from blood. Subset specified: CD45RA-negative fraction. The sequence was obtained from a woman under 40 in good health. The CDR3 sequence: CSVVGRASLETQYF. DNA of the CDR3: TGCAGCGTTGTCGGGAGGGCGTCCTTGGAGACCCAGTACTTC.